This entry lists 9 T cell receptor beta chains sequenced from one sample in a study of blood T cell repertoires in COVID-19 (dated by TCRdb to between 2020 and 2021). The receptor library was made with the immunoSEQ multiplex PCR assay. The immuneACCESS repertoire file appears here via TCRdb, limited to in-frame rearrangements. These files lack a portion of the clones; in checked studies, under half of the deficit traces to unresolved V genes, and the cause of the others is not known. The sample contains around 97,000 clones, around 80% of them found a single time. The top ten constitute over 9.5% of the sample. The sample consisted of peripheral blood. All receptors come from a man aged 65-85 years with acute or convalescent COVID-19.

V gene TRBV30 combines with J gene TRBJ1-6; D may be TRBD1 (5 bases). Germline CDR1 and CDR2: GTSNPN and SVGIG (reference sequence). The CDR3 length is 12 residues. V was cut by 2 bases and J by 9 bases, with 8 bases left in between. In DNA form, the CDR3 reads TGTGCCTGGAGTACAGGAACTTCACCCCTCCACTTT. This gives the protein CAWSTGTSPLHF.

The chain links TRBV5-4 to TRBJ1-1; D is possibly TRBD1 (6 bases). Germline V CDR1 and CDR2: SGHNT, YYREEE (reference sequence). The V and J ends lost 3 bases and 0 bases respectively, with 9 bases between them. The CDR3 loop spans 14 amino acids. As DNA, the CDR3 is TGTGCCAGCAGCTCACGGACAGTGAACACTGAAGCTTTCTTT. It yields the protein CASSSRTVNTEAFF.

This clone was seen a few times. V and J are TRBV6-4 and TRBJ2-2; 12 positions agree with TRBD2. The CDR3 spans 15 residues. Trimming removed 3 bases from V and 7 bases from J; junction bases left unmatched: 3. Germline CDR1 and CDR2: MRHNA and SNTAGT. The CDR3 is CASSDTSGRIGELFF. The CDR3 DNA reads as TGTGCCAGCAGTGATACTAGCGGGAGGATCGGGGAGCTGTTTTTT.

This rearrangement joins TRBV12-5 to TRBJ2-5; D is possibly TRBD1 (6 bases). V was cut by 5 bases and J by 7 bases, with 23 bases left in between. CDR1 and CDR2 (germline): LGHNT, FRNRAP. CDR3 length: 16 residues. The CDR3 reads CASGTTTVGSRGTQYF. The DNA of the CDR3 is TGTGCTAGTGGTACCACTACGGTGGGTTCCAGGGGGACCCAGTACTTC.

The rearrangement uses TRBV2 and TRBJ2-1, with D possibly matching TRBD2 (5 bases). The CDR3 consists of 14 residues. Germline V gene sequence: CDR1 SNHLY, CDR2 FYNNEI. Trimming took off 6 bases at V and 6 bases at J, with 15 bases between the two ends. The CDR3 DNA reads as TGTGCCAGCAGCCTAAGCGGTATAGGCAATGAGCAGTTCTTC. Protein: CASSLSGIGNEQFF.

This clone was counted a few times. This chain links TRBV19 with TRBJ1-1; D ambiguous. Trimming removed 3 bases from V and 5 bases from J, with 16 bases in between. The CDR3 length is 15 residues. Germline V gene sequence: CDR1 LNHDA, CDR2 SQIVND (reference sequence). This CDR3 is CASSIASTGRTEAFF. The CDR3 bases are TGTGCCAGTAGTATCGCGTCGACGGGGAGGACTGAAGCTTTCTTT.

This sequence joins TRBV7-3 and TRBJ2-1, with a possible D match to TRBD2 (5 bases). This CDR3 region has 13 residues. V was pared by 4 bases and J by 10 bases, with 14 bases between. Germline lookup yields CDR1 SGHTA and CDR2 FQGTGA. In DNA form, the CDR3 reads TGTGCCAGCAGCTCCCCGCCGAGGGAAGAGCAGTTCTTC. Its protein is CASSSPPREEQFF.

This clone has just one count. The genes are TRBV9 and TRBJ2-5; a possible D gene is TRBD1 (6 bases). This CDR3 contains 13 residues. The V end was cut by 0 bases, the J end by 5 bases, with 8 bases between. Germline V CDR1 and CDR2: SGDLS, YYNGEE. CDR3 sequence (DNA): TGTGCCAGCAGCGTAGAGGGGGAGGAGACCCAGTACTTC. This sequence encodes CASSVEGEETQYF. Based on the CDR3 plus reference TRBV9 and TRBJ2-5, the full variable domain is DSGVTQTPKHLITATGQRVTLRCSPRSGDLSVYWYQQSLDQGLQFLIQYYNGEERAKGNILERFSAQQFPDLHSELNLSSLELGDSALYFCASSVEGEETQYFGPGTRLLVL.

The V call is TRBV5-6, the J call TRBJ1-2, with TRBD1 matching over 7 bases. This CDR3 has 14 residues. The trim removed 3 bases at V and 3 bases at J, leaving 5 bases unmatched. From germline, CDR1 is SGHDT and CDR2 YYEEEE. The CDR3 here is CASSSFDRDYGYTF. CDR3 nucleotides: TGTGCCAGCAGCTCCTTCGACAGGGACTATGGCTACACCTTC.